This T cell receptor beta chain was observed in a study of read filtering for tumor transcriptome and immune sequencing. Study-level information: DNase treatment preceded whole-transcriptome library preparation. Per sample, TCR-region reads ranged about 4.05 to 11 million by IR-seq, about 75 to 1,300 by RNA-seq.

This library used 300 to 450 ng RNA and molecular barcoded adaptors spanning alpha/delta and beta/gamma chains. TCRdb re-analysed the reads in MiXCR, keeping a single row per CDR3 protein. This table has under 150,000 distinct CDR3 sequences, over 10% appearing once. This clonotype was picked up a small number of times. The CDR3 is made up of 15 amino acids. Trimming left V 4 bases short and J 2 bases short, with 11 bases between. Germline V gives CDR1 KGHDR, CDR2 SFDVKD. Sequencing was carried out using a population of CD138-negative cells sorted from bone marrow. The chain carries TRBV24-1 and TRBJ1-5; D is unresolved. This receptor was taken from a donor aged 40 or over with multiple myeloma. CDR3 in DNA: TGTGCCACCAGTGACCGCCGGGCCCGCAATCAGCCCCAGCATTTT. Its protein product is CATSDRRARNQPQHF.